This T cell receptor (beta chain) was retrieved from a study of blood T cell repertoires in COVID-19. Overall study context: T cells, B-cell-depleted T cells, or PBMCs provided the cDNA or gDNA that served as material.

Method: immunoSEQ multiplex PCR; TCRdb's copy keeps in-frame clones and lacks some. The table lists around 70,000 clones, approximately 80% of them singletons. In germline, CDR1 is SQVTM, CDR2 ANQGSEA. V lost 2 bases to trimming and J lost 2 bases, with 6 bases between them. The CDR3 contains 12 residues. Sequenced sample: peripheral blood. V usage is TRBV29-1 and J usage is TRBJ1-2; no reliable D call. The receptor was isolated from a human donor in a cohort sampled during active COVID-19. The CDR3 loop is CSVERGNYGYTF. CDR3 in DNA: TGCAGCGTTGAAAGAGGAAACTATGGCTACACCTTC.